The clone carrying this TCR beta chain has ten or more counts. One entry per CDR3 protein results from TCRdb running MiXCR on the 5' RACE reads. The repertoire includes under 35,000 distinct CDR3 sequences, approximately 24% of them detected once, and 4.3% sits in the top ten. The CDR3 totals 14 residues. The germline V gene encodes CDR1 MDHEN and CDR2 SYDVKM. The V end was cut by 8 bases, the J end by 3 bases, with 14 bases between. The chain is built from TRBV28 and TRBJ1-5; D is undetermined. This TCR derives from a female donor with breast cancer. The sample was memory CD4+ T cells sorted from blood. Indicated subset: memory CD4+ T cells, CD4+CD45RO+CD25-. In DNA form, the CDR3 reads TGTGCCAGCCATGTGGGGAGGTTCAATCAGCCCCAGCATTTT. Residues: CASHVGRFNQPQHF.